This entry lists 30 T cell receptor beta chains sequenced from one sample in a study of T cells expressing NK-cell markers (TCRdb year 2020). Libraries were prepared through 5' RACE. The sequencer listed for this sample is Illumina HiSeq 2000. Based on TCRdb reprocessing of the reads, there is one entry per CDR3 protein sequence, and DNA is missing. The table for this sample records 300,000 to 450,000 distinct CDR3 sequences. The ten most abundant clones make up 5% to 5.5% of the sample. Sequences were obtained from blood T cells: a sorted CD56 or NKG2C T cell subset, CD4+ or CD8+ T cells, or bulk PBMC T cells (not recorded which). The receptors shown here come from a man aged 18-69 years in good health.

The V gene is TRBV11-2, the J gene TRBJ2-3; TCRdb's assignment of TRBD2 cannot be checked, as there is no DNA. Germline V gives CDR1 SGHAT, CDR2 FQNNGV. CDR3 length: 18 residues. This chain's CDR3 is CASSLGLGGAGWTDTQYF.

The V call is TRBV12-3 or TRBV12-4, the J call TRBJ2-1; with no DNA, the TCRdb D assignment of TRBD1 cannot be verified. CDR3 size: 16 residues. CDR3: CASSRQGSTLGNEQFF.

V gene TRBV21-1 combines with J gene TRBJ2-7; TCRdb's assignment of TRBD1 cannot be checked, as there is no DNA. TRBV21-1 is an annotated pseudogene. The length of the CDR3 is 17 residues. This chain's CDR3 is CASSKGDGDRIPHEQYF.

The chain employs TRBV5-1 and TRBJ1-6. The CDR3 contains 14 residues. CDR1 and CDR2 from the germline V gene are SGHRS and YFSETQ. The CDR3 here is CASRTTGRDSPLHF.

CDR3 sequence: CSARGGEGPLNTEAFF. The chain carries TRBV20-1 and TRBJ1-1. Germline V gene lookup returns CDR1 DFQATT and CDR2 SNEGSKA (reference sequence). The CDR3 spans 16 residues.

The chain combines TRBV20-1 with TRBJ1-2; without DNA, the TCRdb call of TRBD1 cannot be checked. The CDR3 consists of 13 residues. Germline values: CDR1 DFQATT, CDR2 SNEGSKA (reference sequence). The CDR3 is CSARTGQAYGYTF.

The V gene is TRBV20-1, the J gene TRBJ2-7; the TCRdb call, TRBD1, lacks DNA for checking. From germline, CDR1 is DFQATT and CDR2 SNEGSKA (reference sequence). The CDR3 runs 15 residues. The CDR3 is CSARSLGQVNVEQYF.

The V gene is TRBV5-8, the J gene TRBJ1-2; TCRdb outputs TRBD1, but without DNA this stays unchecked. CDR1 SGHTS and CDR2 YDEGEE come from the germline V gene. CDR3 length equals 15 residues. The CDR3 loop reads CASSFFTGQNYGYTF. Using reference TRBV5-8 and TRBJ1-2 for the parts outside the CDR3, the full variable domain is EAGVTQSPTHLIKTRGQQATLRCSPISGHTSVYWYQQALGLGLQFLLWYDEGEERNRGNFPPRFSGRQFPNYSSELNVNALELEDSALYLCASSFFTGQNYGYTFGSGTRLTVV.

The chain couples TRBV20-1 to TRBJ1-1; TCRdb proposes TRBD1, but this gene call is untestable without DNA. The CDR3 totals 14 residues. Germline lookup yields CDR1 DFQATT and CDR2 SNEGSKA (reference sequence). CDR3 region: CSVAPGQGSREAFF.

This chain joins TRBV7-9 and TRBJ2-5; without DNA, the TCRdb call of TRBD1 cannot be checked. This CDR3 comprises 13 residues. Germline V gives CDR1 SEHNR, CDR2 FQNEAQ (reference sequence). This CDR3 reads CASSKRQGETQYF.

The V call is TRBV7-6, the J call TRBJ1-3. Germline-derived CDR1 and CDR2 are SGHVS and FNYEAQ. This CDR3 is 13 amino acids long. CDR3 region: CASSSSSGNTIYF.

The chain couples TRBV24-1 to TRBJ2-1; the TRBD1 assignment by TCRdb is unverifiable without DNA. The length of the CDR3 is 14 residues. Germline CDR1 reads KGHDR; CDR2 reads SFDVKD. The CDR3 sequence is CATSDTTGYNEQFF.

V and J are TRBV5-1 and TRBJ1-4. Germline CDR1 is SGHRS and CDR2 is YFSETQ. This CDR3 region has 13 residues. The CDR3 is CASSLDIGEKLFF.

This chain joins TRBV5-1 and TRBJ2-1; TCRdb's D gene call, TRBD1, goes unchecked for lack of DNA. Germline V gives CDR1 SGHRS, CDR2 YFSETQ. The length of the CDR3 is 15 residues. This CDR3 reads CASSRLGQEYNEQFF.

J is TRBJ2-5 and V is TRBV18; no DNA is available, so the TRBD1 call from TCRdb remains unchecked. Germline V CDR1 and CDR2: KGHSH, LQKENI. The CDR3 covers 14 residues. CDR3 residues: CASSPITGGETQYF.

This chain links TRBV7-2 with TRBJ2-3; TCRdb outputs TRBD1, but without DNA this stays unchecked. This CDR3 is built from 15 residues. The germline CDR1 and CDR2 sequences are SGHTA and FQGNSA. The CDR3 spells CASSLAVGVVDTQYF.

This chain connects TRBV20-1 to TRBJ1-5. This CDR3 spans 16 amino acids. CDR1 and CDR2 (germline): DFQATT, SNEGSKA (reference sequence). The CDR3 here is CSATREEGTWNQPQHF.

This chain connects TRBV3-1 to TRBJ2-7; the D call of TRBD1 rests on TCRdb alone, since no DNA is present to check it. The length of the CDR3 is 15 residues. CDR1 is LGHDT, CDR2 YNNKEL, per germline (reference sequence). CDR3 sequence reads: CASSQQPGHIYEQYF.

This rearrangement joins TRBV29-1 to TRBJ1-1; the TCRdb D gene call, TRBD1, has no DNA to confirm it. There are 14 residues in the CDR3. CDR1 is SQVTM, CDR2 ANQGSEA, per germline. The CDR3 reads CSVVGRQKNTEAFF.

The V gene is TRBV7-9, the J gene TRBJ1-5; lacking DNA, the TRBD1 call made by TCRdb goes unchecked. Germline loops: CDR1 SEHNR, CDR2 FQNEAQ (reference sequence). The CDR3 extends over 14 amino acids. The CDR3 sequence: CASSDRDRIQPQHF. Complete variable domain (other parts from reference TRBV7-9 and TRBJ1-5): DTGVSQNPRHKITKRGQNVTFRCDPISEHNRLYWYRQTLGQGPEFLTYFQNEAQLEKSRLLSDRFSAERPKGSFSTLEIQRTEQGDSAMYLCASSDRDRIQPQHFGDGTRLSIL.

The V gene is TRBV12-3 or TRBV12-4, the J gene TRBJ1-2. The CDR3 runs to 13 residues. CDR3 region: CASRPENHYGYTF.

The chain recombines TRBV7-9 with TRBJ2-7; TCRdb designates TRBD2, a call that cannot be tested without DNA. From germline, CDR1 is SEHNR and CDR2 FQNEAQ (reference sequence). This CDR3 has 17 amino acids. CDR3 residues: CASSPRSRRGLGFEQYF.

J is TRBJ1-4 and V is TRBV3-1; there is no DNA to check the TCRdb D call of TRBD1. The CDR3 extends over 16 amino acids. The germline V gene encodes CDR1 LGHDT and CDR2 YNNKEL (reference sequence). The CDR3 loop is CASSQDWGRGSEKLFF.

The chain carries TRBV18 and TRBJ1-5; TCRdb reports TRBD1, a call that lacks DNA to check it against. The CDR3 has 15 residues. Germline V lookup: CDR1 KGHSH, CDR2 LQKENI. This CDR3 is CASSVSGTVNQPQHF.

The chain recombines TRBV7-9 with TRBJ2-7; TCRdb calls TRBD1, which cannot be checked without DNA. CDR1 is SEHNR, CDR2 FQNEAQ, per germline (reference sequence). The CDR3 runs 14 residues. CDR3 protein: CASSGQGAGSEQYF.

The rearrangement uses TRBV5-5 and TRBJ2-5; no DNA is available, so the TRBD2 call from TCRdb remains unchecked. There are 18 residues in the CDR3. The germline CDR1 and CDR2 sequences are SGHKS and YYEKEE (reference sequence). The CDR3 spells CASSSPGLAFKGQETQYF.

The CDR3: CASTYRADYGYTF. The chain is built from TRBV2 and TRBJ1-2; TCRdb designates TRBD1, a call that cannot be tested without DNA. Germline-derived CDR1 and CDR2 are SNHLY and FYNNEI. The CDR3 extends over 13 amino acids.

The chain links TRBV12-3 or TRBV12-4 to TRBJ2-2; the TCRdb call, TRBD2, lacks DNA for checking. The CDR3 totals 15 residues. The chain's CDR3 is CASSLSGGGAGELFF.

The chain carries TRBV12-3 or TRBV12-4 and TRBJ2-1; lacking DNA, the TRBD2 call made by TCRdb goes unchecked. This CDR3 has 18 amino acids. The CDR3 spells CASTKTSGGGVRVNEQFF.

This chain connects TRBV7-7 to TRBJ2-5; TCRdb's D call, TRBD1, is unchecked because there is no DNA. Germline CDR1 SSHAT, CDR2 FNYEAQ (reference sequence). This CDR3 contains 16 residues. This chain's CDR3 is CASSLGGPGGRETQYF.